This paragraph covers one TCR beta chain sequence. Its specificity is not known. Both 60 Vbeta primers and 13 Jbeta primers went into the PCR. The repertoire was sequenced with immunoSEQ multiplex PCR; TCRdb's copy has only in-frame clones and lacks some. The sample comprises approximately 150,000 clones, roughly 71% of which are singletons, and roughly 7% rests with the top ten. This sample was included in a study of cytomegalovirus exposure and HLA in healthy donors. Study information: Around 78 million unique TCR sequences came from HLA-typed donors in an early release.

Germline V gene lookup returns CDR1 MNHNS and CDR2 SASEGT. Trimming at V came to 6 bases and at J to 4 bases, leaving 0 bases not matched to a gene. The CDR3 spans 13 residues. Study conclusions and caveats: For most TCR beta V segments, an earlier analysis put the productive rate at about 90% or about 30% of the time. In vitro assays verified that three CMV-associated chains recognized CMV antigens specifically. Indistinguishable V segments such as TRBV6-2 and TRBV6-3 were excluded.

The receptor's source is a male donor in good health and CMV-seropositive. The rearrangement joins TRBV6-1 to TRBJ2-5, with 12 bases fitting TRBD2. Sequencing was performed on PBMCs. The CDR3, as DNA: TGTGCCAGCAGGGGACTAGCGGGAGAGACCCAGTACTTC. Translation gives CASRGLAGETQYF.